This T cell receptor beta chain came from a study of blood T cell repertoires in COVID-19. Study-wide context: Italy, Spain and the United States were the sources of the convalescent and acute COVID-19 samples. Sample material is recorded as cDNA or gDNA derived from T cells, B-cell-depleted T cells, or PBMCs.

J lost 2 bases, V lost 5 bases, and 8 bases had no gene match. The CDR3 is made up of 15 amino acids. Germline values: CDR1 SGHNT, CDR2 YENEEA. Authors' methods: Reference gene primer amplification gave nucleated cell count estimates. Here immunoSEQ multiplex PCR was the method, and the copy in TCRdb shows in-frame clones only, minus some. Clone size and V and J calls were adopted from that table, with D and trimming inferred from the DNA. This sample yields under 250,000 clones, of which almost 85% are seen a single time; under 4.5% belongs to the top ten. The chain recombines TRBV11-3 with TRBJ2-7; 8 nucleotides line up with TRBD1. The source material was peripheral blood. The TCR originated in a man aged 45-65 years with acute or convalescent COVID-19. CDR3 sequence: CASSPGQGRTYEQYF. In DNA, the CDR3 is TGTGCCAGCAGCCCCGGACAGGGAAGAACCTACGAGCAGTACTTC.